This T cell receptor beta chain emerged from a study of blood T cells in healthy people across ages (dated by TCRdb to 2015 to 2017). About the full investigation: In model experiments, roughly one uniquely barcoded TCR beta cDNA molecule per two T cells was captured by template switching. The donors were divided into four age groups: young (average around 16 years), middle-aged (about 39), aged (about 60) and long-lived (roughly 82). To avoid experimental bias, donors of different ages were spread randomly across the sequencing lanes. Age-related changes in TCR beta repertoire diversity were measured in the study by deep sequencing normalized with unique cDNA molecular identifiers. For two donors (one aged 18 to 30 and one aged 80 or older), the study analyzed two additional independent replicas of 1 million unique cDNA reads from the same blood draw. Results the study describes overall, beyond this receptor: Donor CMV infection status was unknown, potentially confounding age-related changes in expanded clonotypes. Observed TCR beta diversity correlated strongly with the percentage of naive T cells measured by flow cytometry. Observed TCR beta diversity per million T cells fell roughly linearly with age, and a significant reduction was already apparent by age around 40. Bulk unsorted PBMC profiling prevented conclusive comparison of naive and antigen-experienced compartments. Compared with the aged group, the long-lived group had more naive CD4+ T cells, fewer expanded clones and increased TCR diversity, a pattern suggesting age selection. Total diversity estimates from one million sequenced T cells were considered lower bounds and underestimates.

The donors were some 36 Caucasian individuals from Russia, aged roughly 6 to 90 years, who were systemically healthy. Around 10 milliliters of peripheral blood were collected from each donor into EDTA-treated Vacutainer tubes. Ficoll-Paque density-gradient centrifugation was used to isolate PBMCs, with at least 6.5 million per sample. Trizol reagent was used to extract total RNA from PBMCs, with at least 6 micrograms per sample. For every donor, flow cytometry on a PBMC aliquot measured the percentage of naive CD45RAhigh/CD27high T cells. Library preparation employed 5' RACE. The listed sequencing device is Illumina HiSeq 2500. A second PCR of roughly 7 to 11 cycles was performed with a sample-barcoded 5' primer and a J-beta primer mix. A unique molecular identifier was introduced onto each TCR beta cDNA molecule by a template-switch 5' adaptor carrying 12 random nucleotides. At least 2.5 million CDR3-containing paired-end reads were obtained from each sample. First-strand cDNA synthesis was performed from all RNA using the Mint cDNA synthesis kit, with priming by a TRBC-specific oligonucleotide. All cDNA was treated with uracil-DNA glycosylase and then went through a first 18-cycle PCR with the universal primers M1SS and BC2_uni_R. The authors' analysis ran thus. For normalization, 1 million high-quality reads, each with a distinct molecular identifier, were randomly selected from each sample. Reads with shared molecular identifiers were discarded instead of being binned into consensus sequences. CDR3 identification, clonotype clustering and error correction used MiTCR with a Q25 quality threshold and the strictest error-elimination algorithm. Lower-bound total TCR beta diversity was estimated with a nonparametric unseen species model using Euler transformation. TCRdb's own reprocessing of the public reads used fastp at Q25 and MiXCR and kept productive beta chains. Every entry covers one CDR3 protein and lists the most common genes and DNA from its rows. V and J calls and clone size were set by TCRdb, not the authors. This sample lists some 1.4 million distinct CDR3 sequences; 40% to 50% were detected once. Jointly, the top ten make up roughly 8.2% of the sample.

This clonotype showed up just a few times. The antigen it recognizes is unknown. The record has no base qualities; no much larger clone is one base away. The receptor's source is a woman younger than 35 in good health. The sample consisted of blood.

The CDR3 loop reads CASSLGTGFNQPQHF. DNA sequence: TGCGCCAGCAGCTTGGGGACAGGGTTCAATCAGCCCCAGCATTTT. Rearrangement joined TRBV5-1 to TRBJ1-5; 8 middle bases align to TRBD1. At the junction V is shortened by 0 bases and J by 3 bases; bases outside the gene matches: 2. Based on the germline V gene, the CDR1 and CDR2 sequences are SGHRS and YFSETQ. Counted from cysteine to phenylalanine, this CDR3 has 15 amino acids. The kept DNA is CDR3 alone, 45 bases in frame from the first base.